A single sample is the source of the 10 T cell receptor beta chains below, sequenced in a study of cytomegalovirus exposure and HLA in healthy donors. It was with 60 Vbeta and 13 Jbeta primers that the PCR ran. Here immunoSEQ multiplex PCR was the method, and the copy in TCRdb shows in-frame clones only, minus some. The sample has 120,000 to 150,000 clones, about 74% seen once. Sequenced input: PBMCs. These receptors all come from a middle-aged woman in good health and CMV-seronegative.

The chain joins TRBV29-1 to TRBJ1-1, with a possible D match to TRBD1 (6 bases). Trimming took off 6 bases at V and 1 base at J, with 9 bases between the two ends. The CDR3 covers 12 residues. From germline, CDR1 is SQVTM and CDR2 ANQGSEA. CDR3 nucleotide sequence: TGCAGCGTCGCCAGGGGGAACACTGAAGCTTTCTTT. This codes for CSVARGNTEAFF.

This clone was recorded a few times. The chain carries TRBV6-1 and TRBJ2-5, with D perhaps TRBD2 (6 bases). Per the germline V gene, CDR1 is MNHNS and CDR2 is SASEGT. The length of the CDR3 is 11 residues. The germline V and J ends were trimmed by 1 base and 9 bases, with 6 bases remaining between them. DNA for the CDR3: TGTGCCAGCAGTGAAGGGGGGGCCCAGTACTTC. This sequence encodes CASSEGGAQYF.

V and J are TRBV27 and TRBJ2-3; 7 nucleotides agree with TRBD2. CDR3 length: 16 residues. J gave up 2 bases and V 5 bases, and 10 bases lay outside the gene matches. The germline V gene encodes CDR1 MNHEY and CDR2 SMNVEV (reference sequence). CDR3 nucleotide sequence: TGTGCCAGCAGTAAGCGGACTAGGCTGTTCACAGATACGCAGTATTTT. Protein: CASSKRTRLFTDTQYF.

The rearrangement uses TRBV10-3 and TRBJ2-1, with TRBD2 as a possible D gene (7 bases). Germline V gives CDR1 ENHRY, CDR2 SYGVKD. Deletions cut 0 bases from V and 3 bases from J, with 18 bases between. The CDR3 extends over 18 amino acids. In DNA form, the CDR3 reads TGTGCCATCAGTGAGTCAGGCGGGGGCGTAGGATTCTACAATGAGCAGTTCTTC. Amino acid sequence: CAISESGGGVGFYNEQFF.

This clone was seen only a few times. V is TRBV5-6 and J is TRBJ1-1; D not resolved. V dropped 1 base and J dropped 7 bases, with 8 bases sitting between them. The CDR3 covers 12 residues. In germline, CDR1 is SGHDT, CDR2 YYEEEE. CDR3 bases: TGTGCCAGCAGCTTGTCTCTACGTGAAGCTTTCTTT. It translates to CASSLSLREAFF.

This clone was recorded a few times. This sequence joins TRBV7-9 and TRBJ1-2; possibly TRBD1 for D (5 bases). The CDR3 has 14 residues. The germline V and J ends were trimmed by 2 bases and 4 bases, with 11 bases remaining between them. Germline V gives CDR1 SEHNR, CDR2 FQNEAQ (reference sequence). In DNA, the CDR3 is TGTGCCAGCAGCTTAATGGGGGGTGGCTATGGCTACACCTTC. It translates to CASSLMGGGYGYTF.

The rearrangement joins TRBV25-1 to TRBJ1-2; D is perhaps TRBD1 (6 bases). From germline, CDR1 is MGHDK and CDR2 SYGVNS. V was clipped by 1 base and J by 2 bases, with 17 bases between them. This CDR3 is built from 17 residues. The CDR3 DNA reads TGTGCCAGCAGTGAATCGCCGGGGGGCAGCGAAAACTATGGCTACACCTTC. Translated: CASSESPGGSENYGYTF.

The V gene is TRBV6-6, the J gene TRBJ1-2; 8 nucleotides align to TRBD1. J lost 4 bases, V lost 6 bases, and 4 bases had no gene match. The CDR3 runs to 13 residues. Germline V gene sequence: CDR1 MNHNY, CDR2 SVGAGI (reference sequence). The CDR3 loop is CASRAQGVYGYTF. The DNA for the CDR3 is TGTGCCAGCAGGGCACAGGGGGTCTATGGCTACACCTTC.

The CDR3 DNA reads TGCGCCAGCAGTGTGTTAGCGGGGGGGATAGAGACCCAGTACTTC. This gives the protein CASSVLAGGIETQYF. J is TRBJ2-5 and V is TRBV10-2; 11 bases fit TRBD2. CDR3 size: 15 residues. From germline, CDR1 is WSHSY and CDR2 SAAADI. V lost 4 bases, J lost 4 bases, and 5 bases stayed unmatched.

The chain has TRBV10-3 and TRBJ2-2; 10 nucleotides align to TRBD1. Germline V gene lookup returns CDR1 ENHRY and CDR2 SYGVKD. With 6 bases clipped from V and 3 bases from J, the junction kept 4 bases outside the gene matches. This CDR3 contains 15 residues. The CDR3 DNA reads TGTGCCATCAGCGGGACAGGGGCCCACACCGGGGAGCTGTTTTTT. It codes for CAISGTGAHTGELFF.